Listed here are 26 T cell receptor beta chains from one sample, sequenced in a study of T cell responses to AZD1222 COVID-19 vaccine. Assay used: immunoSEQ multiplex PCR; TCRdb lists only in-frame clones, some missing. The table includes some 130,000 clones, about 80% detected once. Sequenced material: peripheral blood, taken on day 0 of AZD1222 vaccination. Receptors were obtained from an adult in good health.

The chain links TRBV5-1 to TRBJ1-1; D remains unclear. V was pared by 3 bases and J by 6 bases, with 9 bases between. Germline lookup yields CDR1 SGHRS and CDR2 YFSETQ. CDR3 length: 12 residues. The CDR3 nucleotides read TGCGCCAGCAGCTCCGACGGACCTGAAGCTTTCTTT. This sequence encodes CASSSDGPEAFF.

The V and J genes are TRBV28 and TRBJ1-1; 7 bases fit TRBD1. Losses at the gene ends were 7 bases for V and 0 bases for J; bases not matched to a gene: 5. This CDR3 is 14 amino acids long. CDR1 MDHEN and CDR2 SYDVKM come from the germline V gene. As DNA, the CDR3 is TGTGCCAGCAAGGAGGGGGCGATGAACACTGAAGCTTTCTTT. Translating it yields CASKEGAMNTEAFF.

The rearrangement joins TRBV27 to TRBJ2-6; 8 positions agree with TRBD1. The CDR3 is 16 residues long. The trim removed 8 bases at V and 2 bases at J, leaving 8 bases unmatched. Germline CDR1 is MNHEY and CDR2 is SMNVEV (reference sequence). The CDR3, as DNA: TGTGCCAGCTGGGCAGGGGGCCGGACTGGGGCCAACGTCCTGACTTTC. It translates to CASWAGGRTGANVLTF. Combining the CDR3 with reference TRBV27 and TRBJ2-6 gives the whole variable domain EAQVTQNPRYLITVTGKKLTVTCSQNMNHEYMSWYRQDPGLGLRQIYYSMNVEVTDKGDVPEGYKVSRKEKRNFPLILESPSPNQTSLYFCASWAGGRTGANVLTFGAGSRLTVL.

CDR3 residues: CASRDTGGGYKGYTF. CDR3 bases: TGTGCCAGCAGGGACACAGGGGGCGGGTATAAGGGCTACACCTTC. This chain joins TRBV28 and TRBJ1-2, with TRBD1 identical over 9 bases. The CDR3 totals 15 residues. V lost 6 bases to trimming and J lost 8 bases; unmatched junction nucleotides: 13. Germline assignment: CDR1 MDHEN and CDR2 SYDVKM.

The chain has TRBV14 and TRBJ2-1; possible D gene TRBD1, 6 bases. Germline CDR1 is SGHDN and CDR2 is FVKESK. CDR3 length equals 12 residues. The germline V and J ends were trimmed by 4 bases and 7 bases, with 8 bases remaining between them. For the CDR3, the DNA is TGTGCCAGCAGCCGCCAGGGGAATGAGCAGTTCTTC. Protein sequence: CASSRQGNEQFF.

The sample holds a few counts of this clone. This rearrangement joins TRBV30 to TRBJ1-2; D is unclear. The CDR3 consists of 12 residues. Per germline, CDR1 GTSNPN and CDR2 SVGIG (reference sequence). V dropped 0 bases and J dropped 8 bases, with 10 bases sitting between them. CDR3 DNA: TGTGCCTGGAGTGTACTCCCTAACGGCTACACCTTC. It codes for CAWSVLPNGYTF.

The gene calls are TRBV3-1 (or the pseudogene TRBV3-2) and TRBJ1-2, with D possibly being TRBD1 (6 bases). CDR1 and CDR2 (germline): LGHDT, YNNKEL (reference sequence). This CDR3 is built from 14 residues. Trimming took 4 bases from V and 1 from J, leaving 10 bases between them. Here the CDR3 DNA reads TGTGCCAGCAGCCGAACAGGGTATAACTATGGCTACACCTTC. It specifies CASSRTGYNYGYTF.

J is TRBJ1-4 and V is TRBV7-9, with 9 positions matching TRBD1. There are 13 residues in the CDR3. The V gene's germline CDR1 is SEHNR and CDR2 FQNEAQ (reference sequence). V lost 3 bases, J lost 7 bases, and 0 bases stayed unmatched. In nucleotides, the CDR3 is TGTGCCAGCAGCTTGGACAGGGGTGAAAAACTGTTTTTT. It is translated as CASSLDRGEKLFF.

The chain carries TRBV6-2 or TRBV6-3 and TRBJ2-5; TRBD2 agrees at 14 bases. Germline CDR1 and CDR2: MNHEY and SVGEGT. The CDR3 loop spans 16 amino acids. V was clipped by 2 bases and J by 7 bases; unmatched bases: 6. The DNA for the CDR3 is TGTGCCAGCAGTTACGGGACTAGCGGGGGACCGGGGACCCAGTACTTC. Translation gives CASSYGTSGGPGTQYF.

The chain has TRBV5-6 and TRBJ2-7; 9 nucleotides match TRBD2. The CDR3 is 17 amino acids. Germline assignment: CDR1 SGHDT and CDR2 YYEEEE. Trimming at V came to 4 bases and at J to 1 base, leaving 12 bases not matched to a gene. CDR3 region: CASSPSVAGVLSYEQYF. The CDR3 bases are TGTGCCAGCAGCCCCTCGGTAGCGGGGGTTCTATCCTACGAGCAGTACTTC.

The genes are TRBV30 and TRBJ2-3, with TRBD1 matching 10 bases. Per the germline V gene, CDR1 is GTSNPN and CDR2 is SVGIG (reference sequence). V was clipped by 2 bases and J by 5 bases; unmatched bases: 7. The CDR3 spans 15 residues. The CDR3 DNA reads as TGTGCCTGGAGTTCCGGGACAGGGGCAGTAGATACGCAGTATTTT. Translating gives CAWSSGTGAVDTQYF. The variable domain in full, with the rest retrieved from reference TRBV30 and TRBJ2-3, is SQTIHQWPATLVQPVGSPLSLECTVEGTSNPNLYWYRQAAGRGLQLLFYSVGIGQISSEVPQNLSASRPQDRQFILSSKKLLLSDSGFYLCAWSSGTGAVDTQYFGPGTRLTVL.

This chain links TRBV5-1 with TRBJ1-5, with D perhaps TRBD1 (6 bases). This CDR3 spans 15 amino acids. The V gene lost 1 base and the J gene lost 6 bases, with 14 bases spanning the gap. Germline V gives CDR1 SGHRS, CDR2 YFSETQ. CDR3 amino acids: CASSLTAGVSQPQHF. CDR3 sequence (DNA): TGCGCCAGCAGCTTGACGGCAGGGGTCAGTCAGCCCCAGCATTTT. The full variable domain, its missing parts supplied by reference TRBV5-1 and TRBJ1-5, is KAGVTQTPRYLIKTRGQQVTLSCSPISGHRSVSWYQQTPGQGLQFLFEYFSETQRNKGNFPGRFSGRQFSNSRSEMNVSTLELGDSALYLCASSLTAGVSQPQHFGDGTRLSIL.

The J gene is TRBJ2-7, the V gene TRBV27; 10 nucleotides match TRBD2. Per the germline V gene, CDR1 is MNHEY and CDR2 is SMNVEV (reference sequence). The CDR3 covers 19 residues. V lost 5 bases to trimming and J lost 1 base; unmatched junction nucleotides: 17. The CDR3 nucleotides are TGTGCCAGCAGTCTGTGGACTAGCGGCTCCTTAACCCGATCCTACGAGCAGTACTTC. Its translation: CASSLWTSGSLTRSYEQYF.

The chain uses TRBV5-5 and TRBJ1-2, with D possibly TRBD1 on 5 matching bases. The CDR3 totals 18 residues. V dropped 6 bases and J dropped 3 bases, with 27 bases sitting between them. The germline V gene encodes CDR1 SGHKS and CDR2 YYEKEE (reference sequence). CDR3 in amino acids: CASNPREGKRVYDYGYTF. The CDR3 DNA follows: TGTGCCAGCAACCCAAGGGAGGGGAAAAGGGTTTACGACTATGGCTACACCTTC.

The V call is TRBV19, the J call TRBJ1-6, with TRBD1 matching over 7 bases. Germline V gives CDR1 LNHDA, CDR2 SQIVND (reference sequence). This CDR3 contains 15 residues. V was clipped by 4 bases and J by 3 bases; unmatched bases: 3. CDR3 sequence reads: CASSTGDSYNSPLHF. As DNA, the CDR3 is TGTGCCAGTAGTACGGGGGACAGCTATAATTCACCCCTCCACTTT.

This clone has more than one count but fewer than ten. For the CDR3, the DNA is TGTGCCAGCTCACCTTCCCTGGGGGGAGCGGACACTGAAGCTTTCTTT. Protein sequence: CASSPSLGGADTEAFF. J is TRBJ1-1 and V is TRBV18; weak D call: TRBD1 (5 bases). The CDR3 contains 16 residues. Trimming stripped 3 bases from V and 3 bases from J, with 17 bases between. Per the germline V gene, CDR1 is KGHSH and CDR2 is LQKENI.

The chain links TRBV6-5 to TRBJ1-1; 7 bases map to TRBD1. V shed 8 bases and J 4 bases; nucleotides not matched to a gene: 10. Germline V gene data show CDR1 as MNHEY and CDR2 as SVGAGI. This CDR3 contains 14 residues. CDR3 sequence: CASGQRDRRTEAFF. CDR3 nucleotide sequence: TGTGCCAGCGGACAACGGGACAGACGCACTGAAGCTTTCTTT.

This chain uses TRBV7-8 with TRBJ2-2; D perhaps matches TRBD1 (6 bases). Germline CDR1 and CDR2: SGHVS and FQNEAQ. Between the trimmed V and J ends, which lost 6 bases and 0 bases, there was a span of 17 bases. The CDR3 contains 17 residues. The CDR3 DNA follows: TGTGCCAGCAGTTCGTTGAAGTACAGGGCGAACACCGGGGAGCTGTTTTTT. Residues: CASSSLKYRANTGELFF.

The chain employs TRBV28 and TRBJ1-4, with D unresolved. Germline CDR1 MDHEN, CDR2 SYDVKM. CDR3 length: 17 amino acids. The ends were cut back, 4 bases at V and 2 bases at J, with 17 bases in the middle. The CDR3 loop reads CASSSLRGGSTNEKLFF. The DNA of the CDR3 is TGTGCCAGCAGTTCTCTCCGGGGAGGCTCCACTAATGAAAAACTGTTTTTT.

V is TRBV7-3 and J is TRBJ1-6; 11 bases align to TRBD1. Germline CDR1 is SGHTA and CDR2 is FQGTGA. V was clipped by 3 bases and J by 9 bases; unmatched bases: 1. The CDR3 has 14 amino acids. The CDR3 nucleotides read TGTGCCAGCAGCTTCGGGACAGGGGGTTCACCCCTCCACTTT. Translated, it gives CASSFGTGGSPLHF.

This clone was counted between two and nine times. V usage is TRBV7-6 and J usage is TRBJ1-4; 9 nucleotides align to TRBD1. There are 14 residues in the CDR3. Per the germline V gene, CDR1 is SGHVS and CDR2 is FNYEAQ. The junction had 5 bases not matched to a gene; V was cut back by 4 bases and J by 8 bases. The CDR3 coding sequence is TGTGCCAGCAGCTGGGGACAGGGAGGCGAAAAACTGTTTTTT. Translation: CASSWGQGGEKLFF.

The V gene is TRBV28, the J gene TRBJ1-6, with a weak D call TRBD1 (6 bases). This CDR3 spans 16 amino acids. The germline V gene encodes CDR1 MDHEN and CDR2 SYDVKM. Trimming shortened V by 3 bases and J by 5 bases, and 14 bases separated the two germline ends. The CDR3 loop is CASSFLSQGNNSPLHF. The CDR3 DNA is TGTGCCAGCAGTTTTCTCTCTCAGGGGAATAATTCACCCCTCCACTTT.

This chain links TRBV7-3 with TRBJ2-3; a weak D match, TRBD2 (5 bases). Germline V CDR1 and CDR2: SGHTA, FQGTGA. The CDR3 runs 14 residues. V shed 0 bases and J shed 1 base, with 5 bases lying between them. The CDR3 loop reads CASSLTRGTDTQYF. The CDR3, as DNA: TGTGCCAGCAGCTTAACGAGGGGCACAGATACGCAGTATTTT.

The chain carries TRBV2 and TRBJ1-6, with TRBD1 matching over 8 bases. Germline lookup yields CDR1 SNHLY and CDR2 FYNNEI. V was clipped by 6 bases and J by 7 bases; unmatched bases: 11. This CDR3 has 16 residues. The CDR3 sequence is CASRNSRGRKNSPLHF. As DNA, the CDR3 is TGTGCCAGCAGAAATTCCAGGGGGCGGAAGAATTCACCCCTCCACTTT.

V usage is TRBV2 and J usage is TRBJ1-1; maybe TRBD1 (5 bases). In germline, CDR1 is SNHLY, CDR2 FYNNEI. This CDR3 has 16 amino acids. The V and J ends lost 4 bases and 0 bases respectively, with 15 bases between them. CDR3 protein: CASSVESGRMNTEAFF. The CDR3 DNA is TGTGCCAGCAGTGTGGAGTCAGGGAGAATGAACACTGAAGCTTTCTTT.

The chain is built from TRBV2 and TRBJ1-2; D gene ambiguous. This CDR3 has 10 residues. Germline CDR1 and CDR2: SNHLY and FYNNEI. The V gene lost 1 base and the J gene lost 13 bases, with 7 bases spanning the gap. CDR3: CASSEGTITF. The CDR3, as DNA: TGTGCCAGCAGTGAAGGTACAATCACCTTC.